This T cell receptor (beta chain) is from a study of blood T cell repertoires in COVID-19. The protocol was immunoSEQ multiplex PCR, while the TCRdb copy is restricted to in-frame clones and leaves out a portion. The sample holds 120,000 to 150,000 clones; approximately 90% are singletons and the top ten take over 8.5%. The material sequenced was peripheral blood. The receptor comes from a woman aged 50 to 60 with active or convalescent COVID-19.

The CDR3 nucleotides read TGTGCCAGCAGTTACGAATTGGGGGGGATTAGTAAACTGTTTTTT. This translates into CASSYELGGISKLFF. This rearrangement joins TRBV6-5 to TRBJ1-4; D is possibly TRBD1 (5 bases). Per germline, CDR1 MNHEY and CDR2 SVGAGI. Trimming removed 2 bases from V and 11 bases from J, with 18 bases in between. The CDR3 is 15 amino acids.